This T cell receptor beta chain was captured in a study of T cell repertoires in cytomegalovirus infection. Trimming cost V 4 bases and J 4 bases, with 14 bases left between them. CDR1 and CDR2 (germline): SGHRS, YFSETQ. The CDR3 runs 14 residues. TCRdb analysed the reads with MiXCR anew, one entry per CDR3 protein. This table holds under 850,000 distinct CDR3 sequences, 35% found once. The TCR originated in a human donor in good health (CMV status not recorded). Some clones in this sample may be carry-over from other donors' samples. What was sequenced was PBMCs. This chain connects TRBV5-1 to TRBJ1-2, with D perhaps TRBD1 (6 bases). CDR3 nucleotide sequence: TGCGCCAGCAGCGAACGGACAGCACTCTATGGCTACACCTTC. Amino acid sequence: CASSERTALYGYTF.